The rows below give T cell receptor beta chains drawn from one sample of a study of T cells in narcolepsy. Sequencing used immunoSEQ multiplex PCR; TCRdb keeps in-frame clones, though not all of them. The table includes 25,000 to 35,000 clones, around 79% detected once. Sequencing was done on a sample of CD45RA- memory CD4+ T cells from PBMCs. The origin of the receptors is a human donor with narcolepsy. Both conserved end residues are part of each CDR3. The D gene is left open where the match is weak. Clone size is not always given. Where it is, it says once, few, many or a class for expanded clones.

>.|TRBV28|TRBJ1-5|.
TGTGCCAGCAGACCCGCCCTTTCGTCCAATCAGCCCCAGCATTTT
CASRPALSSNQPQHF
>.|TRBV5-6|TRBJ2-5|.
TGTGCCAGCAGCAGTGGGGGCACACTGAGGCCGAGGGACTTC
CASSSGGTLRPRDF
>.|TRBV5-5|TRBJ1-2|.
TGTGCCAGCAGCTCGAGGGGAATAGGGGGCTACACCTTC
CASSSRGIGGYTF
>.|TRBV7-2|TRBJ2-7|.
TGTGCCAGCAGCCCCCTATTCGGCGAGCAGTACTTC
CASSPLFGEQYF
>few|TRBV4-1|TRBJ1-1|.
TGCGCCAGCGGACGACTTCTGAACACTGAAGCTTTCTTT
CASGRLLNTEAFF
>few|TRBV6-1|TRBJ1-1|TRBD1
TGTGCCAGCGTACGGGACAGGGTCATCACTGAAGCTTTCTTT
CASVRDRVITEAFF
>.|TRBV9|TRBJ1-2|.
TGTGCCAGCAGCGTTGGCAGGCTAGACTATGGCTACACCTTC
CASSVGRLDYGYTF
>.|TRBV4-3|TRBJ1-5|TRBD1
TGCGCCAGCAGCCAAGAGGACAGGGCGGGTCAGCCCCAGCATTTT
CASSQEDRAGQPQHF
>.|TRBV9|TRBJ2-2|.
TGTGCCAGCAGCGAAAGGGGGTCCACCGGGGAGCTGTTTTTT
CASSERGSTGELFF
>.|TRBV5-1|TRBJ1-1|.
TGCGCCAGCAGCTTCAACACAATTACGTCGAGACGAACACTGAAGGGTGAAGCTTTCTTT
CASSFNTITSRRTLKGEAFF
>once|TRBV7-3|TRBJ2-2|TRBD1
TGTGCCAGCAGCTTAAACCGACAGGGGACCATCGGTCACACCGGGGAGCTGTTTTTT
CASSLNRQGTIGHTGELFF
>.|TRBV28|TRBJ1-5|.
TGTGCCAGCAGTTTCGGGGGGGGGAGCAATCAGCCCCAGCATTTT
CASSFGGGSNQPQHF
>.|TRBV29-1|TRBJ2-1|TRBD2
TGCAGCGTTGCAGCTAGCGGGATCGGTGAGCAGTTCTTC
CSVAASGIGEQFF
>few|TRBV5-1|TRBJ2-3|.
TGCGCCAGCAGCTTGGGGGGGGCTCCCACAGATACGCAGTATTTT
CASSLGGAPTDTQYF